This T cell receptor (beta chain) was identified during a study of blood T cell repertoires in COVID-19. Study information: Whether acute or convalescent, the COVID-19 samples came from the United States, Italy and Spain.

Donors were grouped by their self-reported clinical history. No more than 2 weeks before study entry, exposed participants had met a case of COVID-19. In the source study's methods: Quantification of nucleated cells was approximated via reference gene primer amplification. Clones were read by immunoSEQ multiplex PCR, and TCRdb kept only the in-frame ones, dropping some. V and J calls and clone size come straight from that table; D and trimming were deduced from the DNA. This table has about 430,000 clones, approximately 91% appearing once. Losses at the gene ends were 5 bases for V and 5 bases for J; bases not matched to a gene: 8. From germline, CDR1 is SGHTA and CDR2 FQGTGA. CDR3 size: 17 residues.

Sample: PBMCs or T cells enriched from blood (not recorded which). The TCR sequence derives from a woman between 18 and 30 years old who had been exposed to COVID-19. J is TRBJ2-3 and V is TRBV7-3; 15 bases agree with TRBD2. The CDR3 region is CASSHGTSGGHRDTQYF. CDR3 bases: TGTGCCAGCAGCCACGGGACTAGCGGGGGGCATAGAGATACGCAGTATTTT.